This T cell receptor beta chain stems from a study of OX40 agonist ivuxolimab in advanced cancers. This clone was observed a single time. Assay: immunoSEQ multiplex PCR; the TCRdb copy retains only in-frame clones and omits some. The table includes some 45,000 clones, roughly 86% detected once. CDR1 is SGHTA, CDR2 FQGNSA, per germline. The CDR3 sequence is 17 residues long. The V end lost 3 bases, the J end lost 3 bases, and 18 bases lay between the germline ends. This clonotype was sampled from an adult with an advanced solid tumor such as melanoma, head and neck, liver or kidney cancer. The sample in question was CD4+ or CD8+ T cells sorted from blood, obtained in a trial of the OX40 agonist ivuxolimab. The chain uses TRBV7-2 and TRBJ2-1; D uncertain. The CDR3 here is CASSLLFRTYYYNEQFF. CDR3 DNA sequence: TGTGCCAGCAGCTTGTTGTTCAGGACCTATTACTACAATGAGCAGTTCTTC.